The entry that follows covers one TCR beta chain sequence. Its target is not known. The source of the sample is a study of shared clonotypes between healthy human individuals. Study as a whole: Per donor, three plates held CD4 naive cells, three held CD4 memory, two held CD8 naive and one held CD8 memory.

V was trimmed by 2 bases and J by 3 bases, leaving 9 bases between them. Germline V gene lookup returns CDR1 SGHRS and CDR2 YFSETQ. The CDR3 is 13 residues long. CD45RO-negative cells were positively selected for CCR7, leaving out terminally differentiated effector memory CD45RA+ cells. Recent acute infections and vaccinations were absent in the healthy HIV-negative adult donors. Deep-level settings were used for running the assay. TCRdb's table, derived via immunoSEQ multiplex PCR, lists solely in-frame clones and lacks some. The sample shows over 750,000 clones, 96% of them seen only once. Study outcomes and limitations: Richness estimates generally favored naive over memory subsets.

V usage is TRBV5-1 and J usage is TRBJ2-7; D gene ambiguous. The sample was naive CD8+ T cells sorted from blood. The receptor was derived from a man aged 30 to 45 in good health. As DNA, the CDR3 is TGCGCCAGCAGCTTAGGCAGTAACTACGAGCAGTACTTC. Translation gives CASSLGSNYEQYF.